The TCR beta chain under discussion was sequenced for a study of cytomegalovirus exposure and HLA in healthy donors. On the study more broadly: According to later analysis, the same platform produced the 120 or so validation and around 730 first-cohort repertoires.

Concerning this clone itself: Its antigen remains unidentified.

TCRdb keeps only in-frame clones here, not all; method: immunoSEQ multiplex PCR. The repertoire holds around 220,000 clones, with approximately 88% as singletons. Findings of the study overall: The study put some 160 TCR beta chains on its list as cytomegalovirus-associated. According to a subsequent analysis, TCR clusters from the first cohort were inclined to appear together in the 120 validation repertoires.

The receptor comes from a woman aged 25 to 39 in good health and CMV-seropositive. The sequenced material came from PBMCs.

This CDR3 reads CSTPRNFGNEQFF. The CDR3 DNA is TGCAGCACGCCGCGAAATTTCGGGAATGAGCAGTTCTTC. The chain recombines TRBV29-1 with TRBJ2-1, with D unresolved. Trimming stripped 8 bases from V and 7 bases from J, with 18 bases between. CDR1 is SQVTM, CDR2 ANQGSEA, per germline. The CDR3 is made up of 13 amino acids.